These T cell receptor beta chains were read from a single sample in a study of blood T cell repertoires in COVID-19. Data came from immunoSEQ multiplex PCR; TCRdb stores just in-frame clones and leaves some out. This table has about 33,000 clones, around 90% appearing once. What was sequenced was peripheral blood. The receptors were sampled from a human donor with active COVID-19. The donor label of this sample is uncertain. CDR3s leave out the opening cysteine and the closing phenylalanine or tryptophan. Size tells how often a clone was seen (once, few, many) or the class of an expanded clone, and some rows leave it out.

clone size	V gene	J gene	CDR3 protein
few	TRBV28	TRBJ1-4	ASSFGLQGIRGNEKLF
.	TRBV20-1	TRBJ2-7	SASSRGRSYEQY
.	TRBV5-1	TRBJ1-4	ASSLALGTGGEKLF
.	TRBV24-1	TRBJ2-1	ATSDLVAGTYNEQF
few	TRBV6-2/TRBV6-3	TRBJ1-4	ASSLTDRVNEKLF
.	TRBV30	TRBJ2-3	ATRGLAGGRRVTDTQY
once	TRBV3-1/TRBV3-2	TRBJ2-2	ASTPQTGITGELF
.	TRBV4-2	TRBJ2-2	ASSQVRAGGGRELF
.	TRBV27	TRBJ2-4	ASSFRTGENIQY
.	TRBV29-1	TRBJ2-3	SVALAGSTDTQY
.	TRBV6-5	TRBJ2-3	ASQKTSTDTQY
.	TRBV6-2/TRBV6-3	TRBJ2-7	ASSPRDTLGASYEQY
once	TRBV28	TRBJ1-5	ASRRGQGAYQPQH
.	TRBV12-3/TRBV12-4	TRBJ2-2	ASSLQFTGELF
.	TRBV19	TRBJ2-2	ASSPSTGNTGELF
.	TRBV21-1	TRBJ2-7	ASSLRRTSDYEQY
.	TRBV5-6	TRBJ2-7	ASSFGTGVREQY
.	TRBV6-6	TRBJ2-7	ASSRGQIGNEQY
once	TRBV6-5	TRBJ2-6	ASSYGGVQANVLT
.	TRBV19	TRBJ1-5	ASSIGGTQPQH
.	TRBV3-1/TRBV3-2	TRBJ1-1	ASSRNVGALGTEAF
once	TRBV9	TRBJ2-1	ASSASGSPYNEQF
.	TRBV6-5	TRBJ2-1	ASSTGVAYNEQF
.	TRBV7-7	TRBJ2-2	ASSYRSGTGELF
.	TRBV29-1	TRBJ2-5	SVDYLETQY
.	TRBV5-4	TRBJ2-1	ASSLDRDRGSYNEQF
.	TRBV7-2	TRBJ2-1	ARDLDRDPYNEQF
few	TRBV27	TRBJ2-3	ASSFRGITDTQY
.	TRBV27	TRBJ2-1	ASSLNYFSADKINEQF
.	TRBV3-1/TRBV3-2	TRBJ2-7	ASSQEWLAGHYEQY
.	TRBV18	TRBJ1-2	ASSPNANRGSYGYT
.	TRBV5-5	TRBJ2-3	ASSSGLPQTY
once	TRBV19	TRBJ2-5	ASMTSAGGETQY
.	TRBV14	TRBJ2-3	ASSSATSKRGATDTQY
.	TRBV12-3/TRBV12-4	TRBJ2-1	ASSPGTPKSHF
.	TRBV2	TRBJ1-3	ASRDRVNYTIY
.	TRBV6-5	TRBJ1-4	ASSAGTGNEKLF
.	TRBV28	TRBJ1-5	ASTGGVGNQPQH
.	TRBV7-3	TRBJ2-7	ASSTQAGGFVEQY
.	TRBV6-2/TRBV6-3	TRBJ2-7	ASSYSTGLAGGSYEQY
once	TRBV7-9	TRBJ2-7	ASSWGDSGQYEQY
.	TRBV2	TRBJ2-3	ASSPRQGRGDTQY
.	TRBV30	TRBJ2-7	AWSFRQSYEQY
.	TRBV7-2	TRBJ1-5	ASSLATALGHQPQH
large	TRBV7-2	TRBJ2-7	ASSFPGQIYEQY
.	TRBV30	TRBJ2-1	AREGQDEQF
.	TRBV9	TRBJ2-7	ASSVGGDSLYEQY
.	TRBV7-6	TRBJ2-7	ASSLGVGAGNEQY